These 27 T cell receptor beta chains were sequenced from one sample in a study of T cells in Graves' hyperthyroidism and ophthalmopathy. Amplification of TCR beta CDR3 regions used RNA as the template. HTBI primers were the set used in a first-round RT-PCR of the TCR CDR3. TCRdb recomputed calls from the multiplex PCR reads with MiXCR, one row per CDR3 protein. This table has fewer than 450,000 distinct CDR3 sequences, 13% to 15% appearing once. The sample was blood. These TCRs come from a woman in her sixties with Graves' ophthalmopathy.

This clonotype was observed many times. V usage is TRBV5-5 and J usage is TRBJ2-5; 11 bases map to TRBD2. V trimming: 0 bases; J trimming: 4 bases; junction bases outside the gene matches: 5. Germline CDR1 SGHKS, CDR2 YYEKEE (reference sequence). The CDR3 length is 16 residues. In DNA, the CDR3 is TGTGCCAGCAGCTTGGAGCTAGCGGGAGGACGAGAGACCCAGTACTTC. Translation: CASSLELAGGRETQYF.

CDR3 sequence (DNA): TGCGCCAGCAGCAAAGTCAGGGGCCCGCAAGAGACCCAGTACTTC. Translating it yields CASSKVRGPQETQYF. This rearrangement joins TRBV5-1 to TRBJ2-5, with TRBD1 as a possible D gene (6 bases). CDR1 and CDR2 from the germline V gene are SGHRS and YFSETQ. The CDR3 length is 15 residues. V lost 4 bases and J 2 bases, leaving 15 bases between the germline ends.

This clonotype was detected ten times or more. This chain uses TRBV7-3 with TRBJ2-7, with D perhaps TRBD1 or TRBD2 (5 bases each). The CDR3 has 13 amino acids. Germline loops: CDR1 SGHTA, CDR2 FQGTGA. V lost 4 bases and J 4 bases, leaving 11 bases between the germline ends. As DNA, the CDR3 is TGTGCCAGCAGCTACGGGACCCAGTACGAGCAGTACTTC. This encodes CASSYGTQYEQYF.

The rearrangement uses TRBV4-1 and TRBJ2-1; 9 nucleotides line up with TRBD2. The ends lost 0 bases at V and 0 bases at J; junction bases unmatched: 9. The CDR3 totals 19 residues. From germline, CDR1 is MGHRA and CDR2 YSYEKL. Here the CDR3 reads CASSQDLLAGQSSYNEQFF. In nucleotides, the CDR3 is TGCGCCAGCAGCCAAGATTTACTAGCGGGCCAGAGCTCCTACAATGAGCAGTTCTTC.

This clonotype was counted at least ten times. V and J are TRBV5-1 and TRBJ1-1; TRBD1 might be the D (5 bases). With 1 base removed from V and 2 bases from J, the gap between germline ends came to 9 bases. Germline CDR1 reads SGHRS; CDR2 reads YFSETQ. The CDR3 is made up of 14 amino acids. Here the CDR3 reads CASSLFDRNTEAFF. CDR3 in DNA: TGCGCCAGCAGCTTGTTTGACAGAAACACTGAAGCTTTCTTT.

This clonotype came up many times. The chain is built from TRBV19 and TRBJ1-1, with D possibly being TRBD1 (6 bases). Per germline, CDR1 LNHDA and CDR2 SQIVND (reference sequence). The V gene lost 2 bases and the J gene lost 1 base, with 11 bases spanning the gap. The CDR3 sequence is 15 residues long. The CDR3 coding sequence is TGTGCCAGTAGTATACGGACAGACTGGAACACTGAAGCTTTCTTT. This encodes CASSIRTDWNTEAFF.

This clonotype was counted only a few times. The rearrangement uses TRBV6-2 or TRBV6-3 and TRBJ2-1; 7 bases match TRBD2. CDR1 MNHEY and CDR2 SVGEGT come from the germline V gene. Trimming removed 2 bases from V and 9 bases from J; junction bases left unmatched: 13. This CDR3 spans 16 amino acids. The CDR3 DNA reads TGTGCCAGCAGTTACCGGGCGGGGCGGGAGATCACTGAGCAGTTCTTC. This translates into CASSYRAGREITEQFF.

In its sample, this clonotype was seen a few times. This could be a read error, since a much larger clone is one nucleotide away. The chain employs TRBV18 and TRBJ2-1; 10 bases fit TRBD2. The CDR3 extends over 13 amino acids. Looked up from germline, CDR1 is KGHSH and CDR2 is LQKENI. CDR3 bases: TGTACCAGCTCAAGAGCGGGGGGGAATGAGCAGTTCTTC. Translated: CTSSRAGGNEQFF.

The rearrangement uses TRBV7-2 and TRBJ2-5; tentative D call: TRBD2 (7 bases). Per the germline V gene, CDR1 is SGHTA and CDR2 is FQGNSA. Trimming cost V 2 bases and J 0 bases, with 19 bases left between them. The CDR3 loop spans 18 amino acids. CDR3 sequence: CASSLMRGGLGYQETQYF. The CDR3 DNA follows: TGTGCCAGCAGCTTAATGAGGGGGGGATTGGGCTACCAAGAGACCCAGTACTTC.

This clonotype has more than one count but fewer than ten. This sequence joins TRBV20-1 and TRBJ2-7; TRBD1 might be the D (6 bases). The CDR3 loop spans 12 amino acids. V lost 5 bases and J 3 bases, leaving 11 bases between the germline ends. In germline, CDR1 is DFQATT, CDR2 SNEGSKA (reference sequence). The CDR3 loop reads CSARQESYEQYF. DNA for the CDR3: TGCAGTGCTCGACAGGAAAGCTACGAGCAGTACTTC.

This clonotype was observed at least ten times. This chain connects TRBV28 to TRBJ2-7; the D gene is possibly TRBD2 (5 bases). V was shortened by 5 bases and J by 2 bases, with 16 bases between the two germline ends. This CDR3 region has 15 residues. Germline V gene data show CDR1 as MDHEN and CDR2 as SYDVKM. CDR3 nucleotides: TGTGCCAGCAGTCAGACGCGCGGAGGTACCTACGAGCAGTACTTC. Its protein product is CASSQTRGGTYEQYF.

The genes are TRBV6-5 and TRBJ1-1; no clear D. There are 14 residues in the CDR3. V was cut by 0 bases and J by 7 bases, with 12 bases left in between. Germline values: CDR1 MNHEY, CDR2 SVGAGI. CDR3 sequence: CASSYSRSYGEAFF. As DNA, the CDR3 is TGTGCCAGCAGTTACTCGAGATCATATGGTGAAGCTTTCTTT.

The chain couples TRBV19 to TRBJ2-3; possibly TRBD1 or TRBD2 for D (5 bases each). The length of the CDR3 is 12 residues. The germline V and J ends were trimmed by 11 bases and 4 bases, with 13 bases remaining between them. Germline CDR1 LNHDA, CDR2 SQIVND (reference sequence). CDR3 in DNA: TGTGCCCCTAAGGGGAGCTCAGATACGCAGTATTTT. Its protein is CAPKGSSDTQYF.

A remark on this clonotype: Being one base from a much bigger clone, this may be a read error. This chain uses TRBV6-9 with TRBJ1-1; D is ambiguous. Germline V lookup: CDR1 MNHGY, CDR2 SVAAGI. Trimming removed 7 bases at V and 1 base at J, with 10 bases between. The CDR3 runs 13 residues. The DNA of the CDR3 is TGTGCCAGCAATTACGCGTCGAACACTGAAGCTTTCTTT. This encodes CASNYASNTEAFF.

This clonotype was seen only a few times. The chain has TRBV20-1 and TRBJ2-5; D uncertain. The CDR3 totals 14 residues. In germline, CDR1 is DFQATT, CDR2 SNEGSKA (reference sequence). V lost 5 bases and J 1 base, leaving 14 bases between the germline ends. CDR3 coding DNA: TGCAGTGCTTTCAAGAACGCGGTCCAAGAGACCCAGTACTTC. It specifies CSAFKNAVQETQYF.

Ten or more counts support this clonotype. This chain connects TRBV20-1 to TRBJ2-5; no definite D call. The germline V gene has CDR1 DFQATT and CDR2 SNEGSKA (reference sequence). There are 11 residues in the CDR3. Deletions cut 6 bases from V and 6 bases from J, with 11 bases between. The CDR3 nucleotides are TGCAGTGCCCCTTACATCAAGACCCAGTACTTC. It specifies CSAPYIKTQYF.

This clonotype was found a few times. The CDR3 region has the DNA TGTGCCAGTAGGACGGGACAGGGGGTTCAAGAGACCCAGTACTTC. It yields the protein CASRTGQGVQETQYF. The chain carries TRBV19 and TRBJ2-5; TRBD1 matches at 11 bases. Per germline, CDR1 LNHDA and CDR2 SQIVND (reference sequence). J was trimmed by 2 bases and V by 6 bases; bases with no gene match: 5. The CDR3 sequence is 15 residues long. Based on the CDR3 plus reference TRBV19 and TRBJ2-5, the full variable domain is DGGITQSPKYLFRKEGQNVTLSCEQNLNHDAMYWYRQDPGQGLRLIYYSQIVNDFQKGDIAEGYSVSREKKESFPLTVTSAQKNPTAFYLCASRTGQGVQETQYFGPGTRLLVL.

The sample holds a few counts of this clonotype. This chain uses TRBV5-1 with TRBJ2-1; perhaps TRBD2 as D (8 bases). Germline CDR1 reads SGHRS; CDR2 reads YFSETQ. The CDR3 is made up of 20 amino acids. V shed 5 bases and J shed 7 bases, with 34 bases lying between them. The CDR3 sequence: CASSYSAGGPGGRRMNEQFF. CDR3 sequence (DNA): TGCGCCAGCAGTTATTCCGCAGGGGGTCCTGGCGGGAGGCGGATGAATGAGCAGTTCTTC.

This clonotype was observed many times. CDR3 in amino acids: CASSLGPEPINYEQYF. The DNA for the CDR3 is TGTGCCAGCAGCTTAGGGCCGGAGCCCATCAACTACGAGCAGTACTTC. The V call is TRBV7-8, the J call TRBJ2-7; D is unresolved. The germline V gene encodes CDR1 SGHVS and CDR2 FQNEAQ. The CDR3 consists of 16 residues. V lost 1 base to trimming and J lost 3 bases, with 16 bases between them.

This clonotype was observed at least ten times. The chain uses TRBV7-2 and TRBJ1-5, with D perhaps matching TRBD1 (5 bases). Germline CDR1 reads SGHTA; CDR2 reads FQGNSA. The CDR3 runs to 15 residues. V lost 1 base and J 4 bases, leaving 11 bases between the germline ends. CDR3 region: CASSLVGGANQPQHF. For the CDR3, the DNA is TGTGCCAGCAGCTTAGTGGGTGGGGCGAATCAGCCCCAGCATTTT. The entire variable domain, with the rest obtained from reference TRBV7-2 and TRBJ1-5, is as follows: GAGVSQSPSNKVTEKGKDVELRCDPISGHTALYWYRQSLGQGLEFLIYFQGNSAPDKSGLPSDRFSAERTGGSVSTLTIQRTQQEDSAVYLCASSLVGGANQPQHFGDGTRLSIL.

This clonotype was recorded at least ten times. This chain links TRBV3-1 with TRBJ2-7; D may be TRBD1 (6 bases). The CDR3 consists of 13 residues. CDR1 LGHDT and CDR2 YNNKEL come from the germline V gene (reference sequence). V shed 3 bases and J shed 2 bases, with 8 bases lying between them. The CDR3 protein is CASSHRGPYEQYF. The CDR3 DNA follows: TGTGCCAGCAGCCACAGGGGTCCCTACGAGCAGTACTTC.

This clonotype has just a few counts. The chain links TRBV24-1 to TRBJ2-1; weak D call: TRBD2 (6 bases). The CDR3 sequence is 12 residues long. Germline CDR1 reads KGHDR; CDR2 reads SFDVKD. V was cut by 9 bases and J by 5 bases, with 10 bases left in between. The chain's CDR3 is CATRGTHNEQFF. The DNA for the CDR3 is TGTGCCACCCGAGGGACTCACAATGAGCAGTTCTTC.

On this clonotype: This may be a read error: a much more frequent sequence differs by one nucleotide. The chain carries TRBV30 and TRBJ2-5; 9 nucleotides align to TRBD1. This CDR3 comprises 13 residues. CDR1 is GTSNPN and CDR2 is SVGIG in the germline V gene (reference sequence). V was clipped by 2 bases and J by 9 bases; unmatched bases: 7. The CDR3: CAWSTGGGEAQYF. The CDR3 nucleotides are TGTGCCTGGAGTACAGGGGGCGGTGAGGCCCAGTACTTC.

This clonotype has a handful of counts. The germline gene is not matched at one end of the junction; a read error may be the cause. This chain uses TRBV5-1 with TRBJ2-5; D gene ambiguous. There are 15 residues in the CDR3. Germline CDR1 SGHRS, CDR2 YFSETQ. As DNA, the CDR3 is TGCGCCAGCAGGTTGGGTCGGTCGTTCCAAGAGACCCAGTACTTC. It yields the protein CASRLGRSFQETQYF. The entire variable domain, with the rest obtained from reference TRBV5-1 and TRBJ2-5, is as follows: KAGVTQTPRYLIKTRGQQVTLSCSPISGHRSVSWYQQTPGQGLQFLFEYFSETQRNKGNFPGRFSGRQFSNSRSEMNVSTLELGDSALYLCASRLGRSFQETQYFGPGTRLLVL.

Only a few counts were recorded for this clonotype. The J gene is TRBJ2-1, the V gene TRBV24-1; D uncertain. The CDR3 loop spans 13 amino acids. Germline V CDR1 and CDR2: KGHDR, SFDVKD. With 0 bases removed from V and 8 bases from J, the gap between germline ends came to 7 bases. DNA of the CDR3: TGTGCCACCAGTGATTTGGGGCTCGATGAGCAGTTCTTC. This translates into CATSDLGLDEQFF.

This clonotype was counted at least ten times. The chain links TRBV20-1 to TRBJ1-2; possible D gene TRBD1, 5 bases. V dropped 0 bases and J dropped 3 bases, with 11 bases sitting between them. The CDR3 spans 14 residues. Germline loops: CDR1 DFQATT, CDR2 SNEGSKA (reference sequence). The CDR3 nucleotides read TGCAGTGCTAGAGATCGAGGGGACGACTATGGCTACACCTTC. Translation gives CSARDRGDDYGYTF.

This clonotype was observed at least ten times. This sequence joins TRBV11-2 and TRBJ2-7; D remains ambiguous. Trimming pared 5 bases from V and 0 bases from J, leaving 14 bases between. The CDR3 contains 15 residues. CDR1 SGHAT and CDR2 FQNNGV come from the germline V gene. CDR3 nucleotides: TGTGCCAGCAGCCGAAATCAGGTTAGCTCCTACGAGCAGTACTTC. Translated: CASSRNQVSSYEQYF.